A single T cell receptor beta chain is shown here with its context. The antigen remains unidentified. Germline V gene sequence: CDR1 PRHDT, CDR2 FYEKMQ (reference sequence). The J segment lost 4 bases and the V segment lost 3 bases, leaving 9 bases of the junction unmatched. This CDR3 has 16 amino acids. The sample comes from a study of long-term antiretroviral therapy in people with HIV. Looking at the study overall: There is a gap of about a decade between the earliest samples and the later 2015 immediate-ART recommendation. General study findings and limits: Patients on ART gained diversity, which nonetheless stayed below transplant donor controls. CDR3 length ranges were narrower in HIV repertoires than in controls. Regardless of time point, clones expanded before ART dominated the repertoire.

With survey level as its setting, the immunoSEQ assay was v3.0. Clones were read by immunoSEQ multiplex PCR, and TCRdb kept only the in-frame ones, dropping some. The data show 23,000 or so clones, around 83% seen once. This sequence originates from a man in his late teens or twenties with HIV. This chain connects TRBV13 to TRBJ2-7, with 10 nucleotides matching TRBD1. The material was unsorted PBMCs, obtained 0.1 years before starting antiretroviral therapy. The CDR3 DNA follows: TGTGCCAGCAGCTTCGGGACAGGGGCGGAAATATACGAGCAGTACTTC. The encoded protein is CASSFGTGAEIYEQYF.